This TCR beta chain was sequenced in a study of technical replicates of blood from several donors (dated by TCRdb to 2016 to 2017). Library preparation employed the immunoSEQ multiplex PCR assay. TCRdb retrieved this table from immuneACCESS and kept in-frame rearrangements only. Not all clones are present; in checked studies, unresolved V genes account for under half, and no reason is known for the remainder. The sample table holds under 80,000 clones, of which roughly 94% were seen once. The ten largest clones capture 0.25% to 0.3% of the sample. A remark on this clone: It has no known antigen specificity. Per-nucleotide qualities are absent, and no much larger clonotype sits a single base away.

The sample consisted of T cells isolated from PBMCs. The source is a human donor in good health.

At the DNA level, the sequence is TGCGCCAGCAGCCGCACAGGGGAGGCTGAAAAACTGTTTTTT. This yields the protein CASSRTGEAEKLFF. Recombination joined TRBV5-1 with TRBJ1-4, and 7 junction bases match TRBD1. Its CDR3 holds 14 amino acids, cysteine through phenylalanine. Only CDR3 DNA remains: 42 bases, in frame from the first base. Germline trimming: 4 bases from V, 7 bases from J; junction bases outside gene matches: 7. The germline V gene sets CDR1 to SGHRS and CDR2 to YFSETQ.